Listed below are T cell receptor beta chains from one sample, sequenced in a study of blood T cell repertoires in COVID-19. The data were produced by immunoSEQ multiplex PCR, yet TCRdb's version contains in-frame clones alone and is incomplete. This table holds more than 350,000 clones, about 87% found once. The sample consisted of PBMCs or T cells enriched from blood (not recorded which). These receptors all come from a woman aged 50 to 65 who had recovered from COVID-19. Both conserved end residues are part of each CDR3. The order of the fields is clone size, D gene, J gene, V gene, CDR3 DNA, CDR3 protein. A D gene is named only where the DNA matches it firmly. The size field is filled for only some rows; it gives once, few, many or a size class.

size: .
D: TRBD1
J: TRBJ1-5
V: TRBV3-1/TRBV3-2
DNA: TGTGCCAGCAGCACCGGGACAGGCAATCAGCCCCAGCATTTT
CDR3: CASSTGTGNQPQHF

size: .
D: TRBD2
J: TRBJ2-5
V: TRBV7-2
DNA: TGTGCCAGCAGCTTTTTCCGGACTAGCGGGGGGGATAAAGAGACCCAGTACTTC
CDR3: CASSFFRTSGGDKETQYF

size: .
D: .
J: TRBJ1-1
V: TRBV2
DNA: TGTGCCAGCAGAGCCCTCGGTGAGAACACTGAAGCTTTCTTT
CDR3: CASRALGENTEAFF

size: .
D: TRBD1
J: TRBJ1-5
V: TRBV2
DNA: TGTGCCAGCCGGGGGACAGATAGCAATCAGCCCCAGCATTTT
CDR3: CASRGTDSNQPQHF

size: once
D: .
J: TRBJ2-3
V: TRBV5-1
DNA: TGCGCCAGCAGCTCCGGGACATTCACAGATACGCAGTATTTT
CDR3: CASSSGTFTDTQYF

size: .
D: .
J: TRBJ2-3
V: TRBV5-8
DNA: TGTGCCAGCAGCTTGGGGTACGGGGAAGAGGTCACAGATACGCAGTATTTT
CDR3: CASSLGYGEEVTDTQYF

size: .
D: .
J: TRBJ2-7
V: TRBV18
DNA: TGTGCCAGCTCACCAGAGCGCTCCTACGAGCAGTACTTC
CDR3: CASSPERSYEQYF

size: .
D: .
J: TRBJ1-1
V: TRBV28
DNA: TGTGCCAGCAGGGGGAACAGGGTATCGGCTGAAGCTTTCTTT
CDR3: CASRGNRVSAEAFF

size: .
D: .
J: TRBJ1-1
V: TRBV28
DNA: TGTGCCAGCAGTTTGTCTTTGGGGGCGCGAAACACTGAAGCTTTCTTT
CDR3: CASSLSLGARNTEAFF

size: .
D: .
J: TRBJ2-2
V: TRBV29-1
DNA: TGCGGGTTCAGACTGACGAACACCGGGGAGCTGTTTTTT
CDR3: CGFRLTNTGELFF

size: many
D: .
J: TRBJ1-2
V: TRBV19
DNA: TGTGCCAGTGGCCTTTGGGGCAACTATGGCTACACCTTC
CDR3: CASGLWGNYGYTF

size: .
D: .
J: TRBJ2-1
V: TRBV11-2
DNA: TGTGCCAGCAGCTTTTTAGTGTACAATGAGCAGTTCTTC
CDR3: CASSFLVYNEQFF

size: few
D: .
J: TRBJ1-5
V: TRBV20-1
DNA: TGCAGTGCTAGTGCGGGGGATGAAAGTCAGCCCCAGCATTTT
CDR3: CSASAGDESQPQHF

size: .
D: TRBD1
J: TRBJ1-1
V: TRBV27
DNA: TGTGCCAGCAGTTCGGGACAGCTTAACACTGAAGCTTTCTTT
CDR3: CASSSGQLNTEAFF

size: .
D: TRBD1
J: TRBJ1-5
V: TRBV2
DNA: TGTGCCAGCAGGGGGACAGGGAGGTCGAGCAATCAGCCCCAGCATTTT
CDR3: CASRGTGRSSNQPQHF

size: .
D: TRBD1
J: TRBJ1-4
V: TRBV7-2
DNA: TGTGCCAGCAGCCTTTCCGGGACAGGGGCGACTAATGAAAAACTGTTTTTT
CDR3: CASSLSGTGATNEKLFF

size: .
D: .
J: TRBJ2-7
V: TRBV2
DNA: TGTGCCAGCCGGGACTTGGGGACCTACGAGCAGTACTTC
CDR3: CASRDLGTYEQYF

size: .
D: .
J: TRBJ2-2
V: TRBV7-6
DNA: TGTGCCAGCAGCTTAGCGTCCAGGGACACCGGGGAGCTGTTTTTT
CDR3: CASSLASRDTGELFF

size: once
D: TRBD1
J: TRBJ1-2
V: TRBV5-1
DNA: TGCGCCAGCAGCACCGACAGGGCCTTCGGCTACACCTTC
CDR3: CASSTDRAFGYTF

size: .
D: .
J: TRBJ2-2
V: TRBV5-1
DNA: TGCGCCAGCAGCCAAAGGGGCGGGGAGAACACCGGGGAGCTGTTTTTT
CDR3: CASSQRGGENTGELFF

size: .
D: TRBD1
J: TRBJ1-3
V: TRBV3-1/TRBV3-2
DNA: TGTGCCAGCAGCCCCGGGGACAGGGAAGTGATCACCATATATTTT
CDR3: CASSPGDREVITIYF

size: once
D: TRBD1
J: TRBJ1-5
V: TRBV19
DNA: TGTGCCAGTAGGCCAGAGACAGGGCGATCCAATCAGCCCCAGCATTTT
CDR3: CASRPETGRSNQPQHF

size: .
D: .
J: TRBJ1-4
V: TRBV11-2
DNA: TGTGCCAGCAGCTTAGGGTCAGGAACTAATGAAAAACTGTTTTTT
CDR3: CASSLGSGTNEKLFF

size: .
D: TRBD1
J: TRBJ1-3
V: TRBV29-1
DNA: TGCAGCGTTACGACAGGGTATGGCTCTGGAAACACCATATATTTT
CDR3: CSVTTGYGSGNTIYF

size: .
D: TRBD2
J: TRBJ2-1
V: TRBV24-1
DNA: TGTGCCACCAGTGATCGTAGCGGGGGGGCCTCGGGTGAGCAGTTCTTC
CDR3: CATSDRSGGASGEQFF

size: .
D: TRBD1
J: TRBJ2-1
V: TRBV3-1/TRBV3-2
DNA: TGTGCCAGCAGCCAGACAGGGAGTGAGCAGTTCTTC
CDR3: CASSQTGSEQFF

size: .
D: TRBD1
J: TRBJ2-1
V: TRBV29-1
DNA: TGCAGCGTAGTCACCCGGGACAGGGGTCAGAATGAGCAGTTCTTC
CDR3: CSVVTRDRGQNEQFF

size: once
D: .
J: TRBJ2-7
V: TRBV6-5
DNA: TGTGCCAGCAGCGTGGGGCAGGCTTCCTACGAGCAGTACTTC
CDR3: CASSVGQASYEQYF

size: .
D: .
J: TRBJ1-6
V: TRBV3-1/TRBV3-2
DNA: TGTGCCAGCAGCCAAGCTTCTGTAGGAGATTCACCCCTCCACTTT
CDR3: CASSQASVGDSPLHF

size: .
D: .
J: TRBJ1-1
V: TRBV7-9
DNA: TGTGCCAGCAGCCCCCCCCGGCGGACTGAAGCTTTCTTT
CDR3: CASSPPRRTEAFF

size: .
D: TRBD1
J: TRBJ1-6
V: TRBV7-6
DNA: TGTGCCAGCAGCTTAGACAGGGGGCGGGTTGGTAATTCACCCCTCCACTTT
CDR3: CASSLDRGRVGNSPLHF

size: .
D: TRBD1
J: TRBJ1-1
V: TRBV3-1/TRBV3-2
DNA: TGTGCCAGCAGCCAAAGCCTGACAGGGCCACCCTCTGAAGCTTTCTTT
CDR3: CASSQSLTGPPSEAFF

size: .
D: TRBD1
J: TRBJ2-2
V: TRBV12-3/TRBV12-4
DNA: TGTGCCAGCAGGCGACAGGGCACCGGGGAGCTGTTTTTT
CDR3: CASRRQGTGELFF

size: .
D: .
J: TRBJ1-6
V: TRBV2
DNA: TGTGCCAGCAGTGGGCAGGCCTATAATTCACCCCTCCACTTT
CDR3: CASSGQAYNSPLHF

size: .
D: TRBD1
J: TRBJ2-1
V: TRBV7-3
DNA: TGTGCCAGCAGCTACAGGGGCAATGAGCAGTTCTTC
CDR3: CASSYRGNEQFF

size: .
D: .
J: TRBJ1-1
V: TRBV20-1
DNA: TGCAGTGCTAGTGGACAGAGAATGAACACTGAAGCTTTCTTT
CDR3: CSASGQRMNTEAFF

size: .
D: TRBD1
J: TRBJ2-1
V: TRBV27
DNA: TGTGCCAGCAGCAAGATTATCGGACAGGGGCCCAACAATGAGCAGTTCTTC
CDR3: CASSKIIGQGPNNEQFF

size: .
D: .
J: TRBJ1-2
V: TRBV29-1
DNA: TGCAGCGTCGCGGATCGGAATCAGGGCTACACCTTC
CDR3: CSVADRNQGYTF

size: .
D: TRBD2
J: TRBJ2-1
V: TRBV7-9
DNA: TGTGCCAGCAGCCCTGGACTAGCGGGGGTCAATGAGCAGTTCTTC
CDR3: CASSPGLAGVNEQFF

size: .
D: .
J: TRBJ2-7
V: TRBV28
DNA: TGTGCCACCTCCAAGGGGGGGGTATTGGGCGAGCAGTACTTC
CDR3: CATSKGGVLGEQYF

size: .
D: TRBD1
J: TRBJ2-7
V: TRBV5-1
DNA: TGCGCCAGCAGCCGAGGACAGGGGGTAATAGGGTCCTACGAGCAGTACTTC
CDR3: CASSRGQGVIGSYEQYF

size: .
D: .
J: TRBJ1-6
V: TRBV19
DNA: TGTGCCACCACAGGGCCGGCTAATTCACCCCTCCACTTT
CDR3: CATTGPANSPLHF

size: once
D: .
J: TRBJ1-4
V: TRBV5-1
DNA: TGCGCCAGCAGCTTATCAGGAACGCCTAATGAAAAACTGTTTTTT
CDR3: CASSLSGTPNEKLFF

size: .
D: .
J: TRBJ2-3
V: TRBV11-2
DNA: TGTGCCAGCAGCTTCCTCCGGGTCCCCAACACAGATACGCAGTATTTT
CDR3: CASSFLRVPNTDTQYF

size: .
D: .
J: TRBJ2-1
V: TRBV3-1/TRBV3-2
DNA: TGTGCCAGCAGTACTTCCGGGGACTCCTACAATGAGCAGTTCTTC
CDR3: CASSTSGDSYNEQFF

size: .
D: .
J: TRBJ1-5
V: TRBV5-6
DNA: TGTGCCAGCAGCTTGCGATCCGGGAATAATCAGCCCCAGCATTTT
CDR3: CASSLRSGNNQPQHF

size: .
D: .
J: TRBJ1-1
V: TRBV2
DNA: TGTGCCAGCAGTGCCAGTTACACTGAAGCTTTCTTT
CDR3: CASSASYTEAFF

size: .
D: .
J: TRBJ1-2
V: TRBV7-9
DNA: TGTGCCAGCAGCTTATTTGGCGAGCGTCCCTATGGCTACACCTTC
CDR3: CASSLFGERPYGYTF